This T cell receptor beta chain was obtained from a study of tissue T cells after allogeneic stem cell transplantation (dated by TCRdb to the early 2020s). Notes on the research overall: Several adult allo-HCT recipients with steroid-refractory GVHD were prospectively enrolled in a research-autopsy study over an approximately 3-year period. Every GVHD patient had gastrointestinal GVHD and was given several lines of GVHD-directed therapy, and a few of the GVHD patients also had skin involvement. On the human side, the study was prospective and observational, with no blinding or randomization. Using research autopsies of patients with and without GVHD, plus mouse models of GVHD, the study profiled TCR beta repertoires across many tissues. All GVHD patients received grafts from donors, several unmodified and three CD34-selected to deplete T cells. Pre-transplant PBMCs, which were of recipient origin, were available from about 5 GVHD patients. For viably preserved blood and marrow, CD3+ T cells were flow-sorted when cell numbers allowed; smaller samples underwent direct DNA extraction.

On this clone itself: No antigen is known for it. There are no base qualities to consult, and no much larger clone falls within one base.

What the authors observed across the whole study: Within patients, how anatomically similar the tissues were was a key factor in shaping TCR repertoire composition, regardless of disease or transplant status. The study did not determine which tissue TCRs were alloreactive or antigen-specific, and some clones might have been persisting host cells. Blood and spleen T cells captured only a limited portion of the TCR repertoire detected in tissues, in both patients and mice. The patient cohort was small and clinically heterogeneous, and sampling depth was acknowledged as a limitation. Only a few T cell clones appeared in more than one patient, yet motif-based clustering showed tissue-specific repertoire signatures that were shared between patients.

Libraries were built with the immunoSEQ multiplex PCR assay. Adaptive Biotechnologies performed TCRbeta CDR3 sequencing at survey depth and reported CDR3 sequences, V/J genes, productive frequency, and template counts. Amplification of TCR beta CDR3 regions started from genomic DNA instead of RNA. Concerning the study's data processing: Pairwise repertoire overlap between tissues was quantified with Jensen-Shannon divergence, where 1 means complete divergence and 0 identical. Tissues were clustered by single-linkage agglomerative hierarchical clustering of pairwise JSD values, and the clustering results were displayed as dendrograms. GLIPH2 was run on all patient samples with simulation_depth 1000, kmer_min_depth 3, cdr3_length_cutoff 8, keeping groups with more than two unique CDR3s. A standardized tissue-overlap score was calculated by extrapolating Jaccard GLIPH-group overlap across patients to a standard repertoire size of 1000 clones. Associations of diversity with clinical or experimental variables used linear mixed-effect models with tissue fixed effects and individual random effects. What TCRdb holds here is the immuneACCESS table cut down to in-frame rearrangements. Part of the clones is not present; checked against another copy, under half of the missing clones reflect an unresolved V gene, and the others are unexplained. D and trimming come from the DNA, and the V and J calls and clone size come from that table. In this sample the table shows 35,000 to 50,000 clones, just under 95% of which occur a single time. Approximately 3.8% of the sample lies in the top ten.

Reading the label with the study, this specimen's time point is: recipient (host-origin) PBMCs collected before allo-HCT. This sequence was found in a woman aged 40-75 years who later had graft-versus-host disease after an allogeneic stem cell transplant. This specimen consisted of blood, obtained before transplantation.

The CDR3 region: CAWSGGPSGEKLFF. The DNA sequence is as follows: TGTGCCTGGAGTGGGGGGCCCTCGGGTGAAAAACTGTTTTTT. The chain links TRBV30 with TRBJ1-4, and TRBD1 may be the D gene, going by 6 matching bases. V is clipped by 1 base and J by 7 bases, and the sequence between their germline boundaries is 13 bases long. Sequences GTSNPN (CDR1) and SVGIG (CDR2) are obtained from the germline V gene (reference sequence). From its cysteine to its phenylalanine, the CDR3 spans 14 amino acids. Only CDR3 DNA remains: 42 bases, in frame from the first base.